This TCR beta chain was captured in a study of CD8 T cells in ankylosing spondylitis. Notes on the study in general: Earlier studies detected some motif variants in reactive arthritis synovial fluid and blood. Within matched ankylosing spondylitis synovial fluid, disease-linked clones were reportedly significantly enriched. CD8+ cells made up the disease-linked clones, which were relatively rare in peripheral blood. What appeared characteristic of ankylosing spondylitis blood was a TCR beta motif of eight highly homologous variants.

V was cut by 3 bases and J by 2 bases, with 8 bases left in between. The CDR3 length is 14 residues. Making use of molecular barcodes, quantitative 5'-RACE generated TCR beta libraries. TCRdb fed the 5' RACE reads into MiXCR, producing one record per CDR3 protein. The data contain around 100,000 distinct CDR3 sequences, about 9% of them singletons. This clonotype came up many times. Its antigen is unidentified. The chain recombines TRBV12-3 or TRBV12-4 with TRBJ2-1, with D unresolved. The sequence derives from a male donor with ankylosing spondylitis. The sequenced sample was blood, either unsorted or a sorted T cell fraction (not recorded which). The CDR3 loop is CASSFKGPYNEQFF. The CDR3 DNA sequence: TGTGCCAGCAGTTTTAAAGGGCCCTACAATGAGCAGTTCTTC.